The 17 T cell receptor beta chains reported below all come from one sample, sequenced in a study of blood T cell repertoires in COVID-19. Only in-frame clones appear in the TCRdb table, and some are missing; sequencing was by immunoSEQ multiplex PCR. The top ten hold approximately 20% of the sample, which has some 35,000 clones, roughly nine tenths seen once. The sequenced sample consisted of peripheral blood. The receptors originated from a man aged 65 to 79 with acute or convalescent COVID-19.

The chain recombines TRBV19 with TRBJ1-1, with TRBD1 as a possible D gene (6 bases). Germline V gene data show CDR1 as LNHDA and CDR2 as SQIVND (reference sequence). V was trimmed by 7 bases and J by 3 bases, leaving 15 bases between them. CDR3 size: 14 residues. CDR3 region: CASTLGALDTEAFF. The CDR3 DNA reads as TGTGCCAGTACTTTGGGGGCCCTTGACACTGAAGCTTTCTTT.

The V and J genes are TRBV2 and TRBJ2-2; 13 bases map to TRBD2. After removal of 2 bases from V and 4 bases from J, the junction contained 4 bases not matched to a gene. The CDR3 is made up of 17 amino acids. CDR1 and CDR2 from the germline V gene are SNHLY and FYNNEI. The CDR3 is CASSETSGRAGTGELFF. As DNA, the CDR3 is TGTGCCAGCAGTGAAACTAGCGGGAGGGCCGGCACCGGGGAGCTGTTTTTT.

The rearrangement joins TRBV10-3 to TRBJ2-7, with 13 bases lining up with TRBD2. Germline CDR1 reads ENHRY; CDR2 reads SYGVKD. Losses at the gene ends were 2 bases for V and 5 bases for J; bases not matched to a gene: 6. This CDR3 contains 16 residues. The CDR3 DNA reads as TGTGCCATCAGTGAGGCCCGGACTAGCGGGAGCCACGAGCAGTACTTC. Translated: CAISEARTSGSHEQYF.

CDR3 in DNA: TGTGCCACCAGTGATTTCGACCGGGACTCCTCCTCCTACGAGCAGTACTTC. Amino acid sequence: CATSDFDRDSSSYEQYF. The V gene is TRBV24-1, the J gene TRBJ2-7; D may be TRBD2 (6 bases). V shed 1 base and J shed 0 bases, with 15 bases lying between them. The CDR3 runs to 17 residues. Germline V gene lookup returns CDR1 KGHDR and CDR2 SFDVKD.

This chain links TRBV7-2 with TRBJ2-1, with 10 bases aligning to TRBD1. The CDR3 covers 15 residues. The germline CDR1 and CDR2 sequences are SGHTA and FQGNSA. J lost 13 bases, V lost 1 base, and 10 bases had no gene match. The CDR3 sequence: CASSLGQGARLRQFF. The CDR3 DNA follows: TGTGCCAGCAGCTTAGGACAGGGGGCGCGATTGCGACAGTTCTTC.

The rearrangement links TRBV7-2 to TRBJ2-3; perhaps TRBD2 as D (5 bases). The CDR3 is made up of 15 amino acids. Trimming stripped 0 bases from V and 3 bases from J, with 10 bases between. From germline, CDR1 is SGHTA and CDR2 FQGNSA. In DNA, the CDR3 is TGTGCCAGCAGCTTAGCGACTCCGGGGACAGATACGCAGTATTTT. It is translated as CASSLATPGTDTQYF.

This clone was seen just once. V usage is TRBV7-9 and J usage is TRBJ1-6, with unresolved D. CDR3 size: 16 residues. V lost 5 bases, J lost 10 bases, and 21 bases lay in between. CDR1 and CDR2 (germline): SEHNR, FQNEAQ (reference sequence). This CDR3 is CASSLYYDRGGSPLHF. The DNA for the CDR3 is TGTGCCAGCAGCCTGTATTACGACCGCGGCGGGTCACCCCTCCACTTT.

The V call is TRBV28, the J call TRBJ2-6; TRBD1 aligns across 7 bases. Germline loops: CDR1 MDHEN, CDR2 SYDVKM. This CDR3 comprises 13 residues. J gave up 9 bases and V 6 bases, and 5 bases lay outside the gene matches. In nucleotides, the CDR3 is TGTGCCAGCAGCCAGACAGGGATCAACGTCCTGACTTTC. Translated: CASSQTGINVLTF.

This chain uses TRBV10-3 with TRBJ1-5, with D perhaps matching TRBD1 (6 bases). The germline V and J ends were trimmed by 11 bases and 6 bases, with 14 bases remaining between them. CDR3 length: 12 amino acids. In germline, CDR1 is ENHRY, CDR2 SYGVKD. As DNA, the CDR3 is TGTGCCTCCGGGGGGGGCAGTCAGCCCCAGCATTTT. It encodes CASGGGSQPQHF.

The V call is TRBV4-3, the J call TRBJ2-7, with D possibly TRBD1 on 6 matching bases. CDR1 LGHNA and CDR2 YSLEER come from the germline V gene. This CDR3 spans 18 amino acids. The germline V and J ends were trimmed by 4 bases and 4 bases, with 26 bases remaining between them. The CDR3 is CASSPSSLWGHGSYEQYF. The CDR3 DNA reads as TGCGCCAGCAGCCCGTCCTCCCTTTGGGGACACGGGTCGTACGAGCAGTACTTC.

CDR3 region: CASSFQGNQPQHF. The CDR3 DNA reads TGTGCCAGCAGTTTTCAGGGGAATCAGCCCCAGCATTTT. J is TRBJ1-5 and V is TRBV27, with D tentatively TRBD1 (6 bases). V was shortened by 3 bases and J by 4 bases, with 7 bases between the two germline ends. From germline, CDR1 is MNHEY and CDR2 SMNVEV (reference sequence). The CDR3 sequence is 13 residues long.

The chain carries TRBV3-1 (or the pseudogene TRBV3-2) and TRBJ1-6; D is possibly TRBD1 (5 bases). Germline-derived CDR1 and CDR2 are LGHDT and YNNKEL (reference sequence). CDR3 length: 14 amino acids. V lost 2 bases and J 7 bases, leaving 9 bases between the germline ends. The CDR3 loop reads CASSQKGLNSPLHF. For the CDR3, the DNA is TGTGCCAGCAGCCAAAAGGGGCTGAATTCACCCCTCCACTTT.

The V and J genes are TRBV20-1 and TRBJ1-4; D unresolved. Trimming pared 6 bases from V and 5 bases from J, leaving 7 bases between. This CDR3 spans 11 amino acids. Per germline, CDR1 DFQATT and CDR2 SNEGSKA (reference sequence). The chain's CDR3 is CSARGNEKLFF. DNA for the CDR3: TGCAGTGCACGAGGGAATGAAAAACTGTTTTTT.

This rearrangement joins TRBV2 to TRBJ1-2; 8 positions match TRBD1. J lost 4 bases, V lost 7 bases, and 11 bases had no gene match. The CDR3 runs to 15 residues. Germline lookup yields CDR1 SNHLY and CDR2 FYNNEI. The CDR3 loop reads CASKRQGAIVYGYTF. The CDR3 DNA reads as TGTGCCAGCAAAAGGCAGGGGGCGATCGTCTATGGCTACACCTTC.

This clone is a singleton in its sample. Here the CDR3 reads CASRGHATNEKLFF. The CDR3, as DNA: TGTGCCAGCAGGGGACATGCAACTAATGAAAAACTGTTTTTT. This chain uses TRBV27 with TRBJ1-4; D is possibly TRBD1 (6 bases). V lost 6 bases and J 0 bases, leaving 8 bases between the germline ends. The CDR3 is 14 residues long. Looked up from germline, CDR1 is MNHEY and CDR2 is SMNVEV (reference sequence).

V gene TRBV6-5 combines with J gene TRBJ1-1; tentative D call: TRBD1 (6 bases). The V gene lost 0 bases and the J gene lost 8 bases, with 10 bases spanning the gap. The germline gives CDR1 MNHEY, CDR2 SVGAGI. The CDR3 has 13 amino acids. In DNA, the CDR3 is TGTGCCAGCAGTTACTCCGGGACACTCGAAGCTTTCTTT. Translation gives CASSYSGTLEAFF.

V gene TRBV2 combines with J gene TRBJ2-1; the match to TRBD2 covers 12 bases. V shed 5 bases and J 8 bases; nucleotides not matched to a gene: 13. CDR1 and CDR2 (germline): SNHLY, FYNNEI. The CDR3 is made up of 17 amino acids. CDR3 residues: CASSRRWLAGGHHEQFF. CDR3 DNA sequence: TGTGCCAGCAGTCGAAGATGGCTAGCGGGAGGGCACCATGAGCAGTTCTTC.